One and the same sample provided the 18 T cell receptor beta chains below, sequenced in a study of T cells after yellow fever vaccination. Each CDR3 protein gets one entry after TCRdb re-called the 5' RACE reads with MiXCR. Altogether approximately 180,000 distinct CDR3 sequences are present, approximately 6.2% being singletons, with the ten largest covering 2.9%. The sequences come from CD4+ T cells sorted from PBMCs, collected on the day of the first yellow fever vaccination. The receptors were gathered from a man between 18 and 35 years old who received the YFV17D yellow fever vaccine.

CDR3 sequence reads: CASSLAEGYQETQYF. Here the CDR3 DNA reads TGCGCCAGCAGCTTAGCGGAGGGGTACCAAGAGACCCAGTACTTC. V usage is TRBV5-1 and J usage is TRBJ2-5; tentative D call: TRBD2 (6 bases). This CDR3 is built from 15 residues. Germline CDR1 SGHRS, CDR2 YFSETQ. V lost 2 bases to trimming and J lost 0 bases, with 11 bases between them. Filled out from reference TRBV5-1 and TRBJ2-5, the complete variable domain reads KAGVTQTPRYLIKTRGQQVTLSCSPISGHRSVSWYQQTPGQGLQFLFEYFSETQRNKGNFPGRFSGRQFSNSRSEMNVSTLELGDSALYLCASSLAEGYQETQYFGPGTRLLVL.

The CDR3 DNA is TGTGCCAGCTCACCGGTCGGTTACACTGAAGCTTTCTTT. Its translation is CASSPVGYTEAFF. V and J are TRBV18 and TRBJ1-1; D is undetermined. CDR1 is KGHSH, CDR2 LQKENI, per germline. The CDR3 is 13 amino acids. Trimming removed 3 bases at V and 3 bases at J, with 8 bases between.

There are many counts of this clonotype. This rearrangement joins TRBV7-2 to TRBJ1-4, with 11 positions matching TRBD1. The CDR3 has 14 residues. From germline, CDR1 is SGHTA and CDR2 FQGNSA. The V gene end was trimmed by 5 bases and the J gene end by 7 bases; junction bases not matched to a gene: 3. The CDR3 sequence is CASSRGQGAEKLFF. The CDR3 coding sequence is TGTGCCAGCAGCCGCGGACAGGGGGCTGAAAAACTGTTTTTT.

This clonotype was found many times. The V and J genes are TRBV3-1 and TRBJ1-5; D gene ambiguous. The V gene's germline CDR1 is LGHDT and CDR2 YNNKEL (reference sequence). CDR3 length: 16 amino acids. V was shortened by 0 bases and J by 0 bases, with 9 bases between the two germline ends. CDR3 sequence: CASSQEGPISNQPQHF. CDR3 coding DNA: TGTGCCAGCAGCCAAGAAGGGCCGATTAGCAATCAGCCCCAGCATTTT.

This rearrangement joins TRBV5-1 to TRBJ1-2; D is perhaps TRBD1 (6 bases). The CDR3 covers 14 residues. The germline gives CDR1 SGHRS, CDR2 YFSETQ. V gave up 4 bases and J gave up 8 bases, with 18 bases separating them. The CDR3 region is CASSDGGTLPGYTF. DNA for the CDR3: TGCGCCAGCAGCGACGGAGGGACACTCCCGGGCTACACCTTC.

CDR3 sequence reads: CASSPPVRGSGANVLTF. Written as DNA, the CDR3 is TGTGCCAGCAGCCCCCCGGTTAGGGGCTCTGGGGCCAACGTCCTGACTTTC. This rearrangement joins TRBV5-6 to TRBJ2-6; tentatively, D is TRBD1 (5 bases). CDR3 length equals 17 residues. Germline values: CDR1 SGHDT, CDR2 YYEEEE. V was pared by 4 bases and J by 0 bases, with 14 bases between.

This clonotype was counted many times. The chain combines TRBV12-3 or TRBV12-4 with TRBJ2-1; D might be TRBD2 (5 bases). V was pared by 10 bases and J by 2 bases, with 15 bases between. CDR3 length: 14 residues. The CDR3 loop is CATLRNGAYNEQFF. CDR3 nucleotides: TGTGCCACCTTACGAAACGGGGCCTACAATGAGCAGTTCTTC.

Many counts were recorded for this clonotype. The J gene is TRBJ1-2, the V gene TRBV20-1, with D possibly matching TRBD1 (5 bases). The V gene's germline CDR1 is DFQATT and CDR2 SNEGSKA (reference sequence). This CDR3 comprises 14 residues. Trimming shortened V by 5 bases and J by 8 bases, and 21 bases separated the two germline ends. The CDR3 here is CSAAPTLDRGGYTF. CDR3 coding DNA: TGCAGTGCTGCCCCAACCCTCGACAGAGGAGGCTACACCTTC.

This chain uses TRBV25-1 with TRBJ2-7, with D maybe TRBD1 (6 bases). The CDR3 length is 14 residues. Trimming removed 8 bases from V and 4 bases from J, with 18 bases in between. The germline gives CDR1 MGHDK, CDR2 SYGVNS. In nucleotides, the CDR3 is TGTGCCAGCGAGGATCGACAGGCTGGTTACGAGCAGTACTTC. It is translated as CASEDRQAGYEQYF.

The gene calls are TRBV5-5 and TRBJ2-3, with D tentatively TRBD2 (5 bases). V was pared by 4 bases and J by 0 bases, with 9 bases between. CDR1 and CDR2 (germline): SGHKS, YYEKEE (reference sequence). The CDR3 loop spans 14 amino acids. This CDR3 reads CASSERSSTDTQYF. CDR3 nucleotides: TGTGCCAGCAGCGAGCGGAGTAGCACAGATACGCAGTATTTT.

This sequence joins TRBV12-3 or TRBV12-4 and TRBJ1-1; the match to TRBD1 covers 10 bases. V lost 6 bases, J lost 3 bases, and 4 bases stayed unmatched. The CDR3 covers 14 residues. CDR3 DNA sequence: TGTGCCAGCAGCAGACAGGGGGCCTACACTGAAGCTTTCTTT. Translating it yields CASSRQGAYTEAFF.

At least ten counts were recorded for this clonotype. DNA of the CDR3: TGTGCCAGCAGTGGGGACAGCTATGGCTACACCTTC. Translated, it gives CASSGDSYGYTF. The chain is built from TRBV12-3 or TRBV12-4 and TRBJ1-2; TRBD1 matches 7 bases. This CDR3 spans 12 amino acids. The ends lost 5 bases at V and 4 bases at J; junction bases unmatched: 1.

This clonotype was picked up many times. The V and J genes are TRBV2 and TRBJ2-4; 8 nucleotides line up with TRBD2. Germline CDR1 is SNHLY and CDR2 is FYNNEI. The V and J ends lost 7 bases and 0 bases, in that order; junction bases with no gene match: 20. The CDR3 is 20 amino acids. The CDR3 spells CASKERWAGGQRLAKNIQYF. As DNA, the CDR3 is TGTGCCAGCAAGGAGCGCTGGGCGGGGGGACAACGGCTAGCCAAAAACATTCAGTACTTC.

This clonotype was observed many times. The genes are TRBV7-8 and TRBJ2-3; 10 bases are shared with TRBD1. This CDR3 has 16 residues. Germline V lookup: CDR1 SGHVS, CDR2 FQNEAQ. V was pared by 5 bases and J by 3 bases, with 8 bases of the junction left unmatched. In nucleotides, the CDR3 is TGTGCCAGCAGCGGAAGGACAGGGGGATTAACAGATACGCAGTATTTT. This translates into CASSGRTGGLTDTQYF. The variable domain in full, with the rest retrieved from reference TRBV7-8 and TRBJ2-3, is GAGVSQSPRYKVAKRGQDVALRCDPISGHVSLFWYQQALGQGPEFLTYFQNEAQLDKSGLPSDRFFAERPEGSVSTLKIQRTQQEDSAVYLCASSGRTGGLTDTQYFGPGTRLTVL.

The J gene is TRBJ2-5, the V gene TRBV9; D gene unclear. The CDR3 extends over 15 amino acids. V shed 4 bases and J shed 3 bases, with 16 bases lying between them. The germline gives CDR1 SGDLS, CDR2 YYNGEE. The CDR3 DNA sequence: TGTGCCAGCAGCCCAACCCTTAATCTCGAAGAGACCCAGTACTTC. Its protein product is CASSPTLNLEETQYF.

In its sample, this clonotype was seen many times. V gene TRBV11-2 combines with J gene TRBJ1-1; D remains ambiguous. The germline V and J ends were trimmed by 2 bases and 11 bases, with 15 bases remaining between them. The CDR3 spans 13 residues. The germline V gene encodes CDR1 SGHAT and CDR2 FQNNGV. CDR3 amino acids: CASSLPNGRRAFF. DNA of the CDR3: TGTGCCAGCAGCTTACCCAACGGCCGGCGTGCTTTCTTT.

This rearrangement joins TRBV12-3 or TRBV12-4 to TRBJ2-3; the D is unclear. The CDR3 is 14 amino acids. V gave up 5 bases and J gave up 10 bases, with 19 bases separating them. The CDR3 loop reads CASSPSDRSVAQYF. CDR3 DNA: TGTGCCAGCAGTCCGTCAGACCGATCGGTGGCGCAGTATTTT.

Many counts were recorded for this clonotype. The chain recombines TRBV11-2 with TRBJ1-6, with 9 bases matching TRBD1. The CDR3 runs to 16 residues. Germline-derived CDR1 and CDR2 are SGHAT and FQNNGV. Trimming took 3 bases from V and 8 from J; bases not matched to a gene: 8. CDR3 loop: CASSFPGDRVYSPLHF. CDR3 sequence (DNA): TGTGCCAGCAGCTTCCCCGGGGACAGGGTATATTCACCCCTCCACTTT.